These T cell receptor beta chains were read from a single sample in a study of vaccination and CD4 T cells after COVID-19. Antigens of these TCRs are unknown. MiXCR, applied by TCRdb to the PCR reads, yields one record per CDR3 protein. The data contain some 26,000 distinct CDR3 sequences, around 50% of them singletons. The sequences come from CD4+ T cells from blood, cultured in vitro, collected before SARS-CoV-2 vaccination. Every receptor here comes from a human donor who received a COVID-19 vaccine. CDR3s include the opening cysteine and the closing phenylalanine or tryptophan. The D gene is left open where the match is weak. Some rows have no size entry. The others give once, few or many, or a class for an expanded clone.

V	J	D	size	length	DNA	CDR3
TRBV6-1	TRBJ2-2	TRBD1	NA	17	TGTGCCAGCAGCCACGGACAGGGGGCAGGGAACACCGGGGAGCTGTTTTTT	CASSHGQGAGNTGELFF
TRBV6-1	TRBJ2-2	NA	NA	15	TGTGCCAGCAGTCCTCCGACAGCGAACACCGGGGAGCTGTTTTTT	CASSPPTANTGELFF
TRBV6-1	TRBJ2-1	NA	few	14	TGTGCCAGCAGCGAACAGTACTCCTACAATGAGCAGTTCTTC	CASSEQYSYNEQFF
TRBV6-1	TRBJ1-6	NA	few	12	TGTGCCAGCAGTGCGGGGAAGGTACCCCTCCACTTT	CASSAGKVPLHF
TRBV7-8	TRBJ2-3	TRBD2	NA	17	TGTGCCAGCAGCTTAGACCCTCGCGGGGGGCTAGGAGATACGCAGTATTTT	CASSLDPRGGLGDTQYF
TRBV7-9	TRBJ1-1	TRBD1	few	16	TGTGCCAGCAGCCCGACAGGGGGAAAGGTGAACACTGAAGCTTTCTTT	CASSPTGGKVNTEAFF
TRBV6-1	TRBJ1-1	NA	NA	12	TGTGCCAGCAGAGAAGTCAAGACTGAAGCTTTCTTT	CASREVKTEAFF
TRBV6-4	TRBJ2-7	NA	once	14	TGTGCCAGCAGGAGAGAGACTAGATTCTACGAGCAGTACTTC	CASRRETRFYEQYF
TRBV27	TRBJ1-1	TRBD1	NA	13	TGTGCCAGCACGAAGGACAGGGGCACTGAAGCTTTCTTT	CASTKDRGTEAFF
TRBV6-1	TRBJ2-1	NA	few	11	TGTGCCAGCAGTCGTAGACATGAGCAGTTCTTC	CASSRRHEQFF
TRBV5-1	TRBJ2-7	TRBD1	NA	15	TGCGCCAGCAGCTTGGGGGACAGGGAGGCCCACGAGCAGTACTTC	CASSLGDREAHEQYF
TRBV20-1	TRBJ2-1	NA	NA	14	TGCAGTGCTAGAGATGGGCAGTACTACAATGAGCAGTTCTTC	CSARDGQYYNEQFF
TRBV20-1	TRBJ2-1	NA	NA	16	TGCAGTGCTAGAGAGGATCGGGGGTTATCCTACAATGAGCAGTTCTTC	CSAREDRGLSYNEQFF
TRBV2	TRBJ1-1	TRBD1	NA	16	TGTGCCAGCAGACGGACAGGGGGCCGTATTGGCACTGAAGCTTTCTTT	CASRRTGGRIGTEAFF